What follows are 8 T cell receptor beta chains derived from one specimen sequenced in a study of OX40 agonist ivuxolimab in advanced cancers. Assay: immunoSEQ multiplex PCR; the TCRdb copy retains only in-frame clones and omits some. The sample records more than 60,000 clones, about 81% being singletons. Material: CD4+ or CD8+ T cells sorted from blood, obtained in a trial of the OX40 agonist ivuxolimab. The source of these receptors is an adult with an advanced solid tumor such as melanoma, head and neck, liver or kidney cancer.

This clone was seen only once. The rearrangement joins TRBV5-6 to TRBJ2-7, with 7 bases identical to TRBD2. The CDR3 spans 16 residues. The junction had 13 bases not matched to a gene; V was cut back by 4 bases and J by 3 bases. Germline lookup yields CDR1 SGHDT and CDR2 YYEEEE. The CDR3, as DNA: TGTGCCAGCAGCCTATATCGCCTAGCGGATTACTACGAGCAGTACTTC. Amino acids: CASSLYRLADYYEQYF.

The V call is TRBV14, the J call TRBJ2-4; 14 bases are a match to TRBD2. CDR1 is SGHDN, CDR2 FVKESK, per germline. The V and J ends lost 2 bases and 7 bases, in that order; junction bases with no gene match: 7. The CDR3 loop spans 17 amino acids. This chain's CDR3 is CASSQRLAGGPSNIQYF. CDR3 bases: TGTGCCAGCAGCCAACGACTAGCGGGAGGGCCTTCGAACATTCAGTACTTC.

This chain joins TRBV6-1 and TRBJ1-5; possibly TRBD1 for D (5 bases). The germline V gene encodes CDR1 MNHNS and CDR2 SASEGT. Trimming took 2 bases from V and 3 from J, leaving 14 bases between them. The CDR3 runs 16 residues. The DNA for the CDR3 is TGTGCCAGCAGTGAACTGGGGGGAGCGGCCAATCAGCCCCAGCATTTT. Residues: CASSELGGAANQPQHF.

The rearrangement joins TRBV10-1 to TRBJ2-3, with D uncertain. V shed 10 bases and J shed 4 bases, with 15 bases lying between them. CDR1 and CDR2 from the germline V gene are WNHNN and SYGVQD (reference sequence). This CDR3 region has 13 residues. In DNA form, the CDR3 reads TGCGCCACCACGGATAATGGGGCAGATACGCAGTATTTT. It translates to CATTDNGADTQYF.

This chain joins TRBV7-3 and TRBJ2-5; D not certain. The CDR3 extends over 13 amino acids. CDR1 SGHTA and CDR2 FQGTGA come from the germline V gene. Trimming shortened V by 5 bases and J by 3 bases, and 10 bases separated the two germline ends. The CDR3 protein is CASSAHGEETQYF. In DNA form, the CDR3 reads TGTGCCAGCAGCGCCCATGGGGAAGAGACCCAGTACTTC.

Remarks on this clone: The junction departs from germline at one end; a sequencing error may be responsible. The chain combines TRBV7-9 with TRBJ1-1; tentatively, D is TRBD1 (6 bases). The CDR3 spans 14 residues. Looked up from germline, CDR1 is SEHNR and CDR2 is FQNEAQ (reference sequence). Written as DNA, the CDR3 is TGTGCCAGCATCTTACAGGGAGAAGGGACTGAAGCTTTCTTT. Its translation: CASILQGEGTEAFF.

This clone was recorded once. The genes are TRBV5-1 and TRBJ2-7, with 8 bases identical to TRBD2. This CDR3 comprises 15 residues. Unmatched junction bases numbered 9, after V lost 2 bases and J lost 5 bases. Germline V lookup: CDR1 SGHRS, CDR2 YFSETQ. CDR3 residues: CASSFGGARKDEQYF. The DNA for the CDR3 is TGCGCCAGCAGCTTCGGGGGGGCGCGGAAGGACGAGCAGTACTTC.

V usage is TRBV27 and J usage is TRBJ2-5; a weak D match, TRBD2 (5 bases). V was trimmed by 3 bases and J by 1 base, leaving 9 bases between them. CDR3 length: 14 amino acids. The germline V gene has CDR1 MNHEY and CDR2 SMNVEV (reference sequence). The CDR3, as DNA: TGTGCCAGCAGTTTCCCCCTAGCCCAAGAGACCCAGTACTTC. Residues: CASSFPLAQETQYF.